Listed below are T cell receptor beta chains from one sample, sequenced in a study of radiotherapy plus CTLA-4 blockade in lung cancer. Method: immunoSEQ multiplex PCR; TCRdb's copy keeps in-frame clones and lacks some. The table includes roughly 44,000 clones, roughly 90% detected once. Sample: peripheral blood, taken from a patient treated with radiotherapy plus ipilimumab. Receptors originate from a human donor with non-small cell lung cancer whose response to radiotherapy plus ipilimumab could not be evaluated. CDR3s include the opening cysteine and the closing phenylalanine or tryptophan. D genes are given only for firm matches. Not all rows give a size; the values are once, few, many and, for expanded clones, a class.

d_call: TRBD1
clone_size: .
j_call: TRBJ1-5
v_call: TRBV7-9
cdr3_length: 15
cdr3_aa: CASSRGQGGERPQHF
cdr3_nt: TGTGCCAGCAGCAGGGGACAGGGCGGGGAGCGGCCCCAGCATTTT

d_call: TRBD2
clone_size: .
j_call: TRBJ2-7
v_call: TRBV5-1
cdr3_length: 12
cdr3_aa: CASRRGEGEQYF
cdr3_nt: TGCGCCAGCAGGCGCGGGGAGGGCGAGCAGTACTTC

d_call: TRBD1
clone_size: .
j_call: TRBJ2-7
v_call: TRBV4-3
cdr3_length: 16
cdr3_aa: CASSSGQGALTYEQYF
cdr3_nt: TGCGCCAGCAGCAGTGGTCAGGGGGCCCTAACCTACGAGCAGTACTTC

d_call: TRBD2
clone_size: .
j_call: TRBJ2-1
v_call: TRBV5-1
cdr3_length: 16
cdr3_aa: CASSLGGLAGGNEQFF
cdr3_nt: TGCGCCAGCAGCTTGGGGGGACTAGCGGGAGGCAATGAGCAGTTCTTC

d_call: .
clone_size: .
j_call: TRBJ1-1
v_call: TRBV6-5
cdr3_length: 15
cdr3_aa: CASSSPGEGNTEAFF
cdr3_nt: TGTGCCAGCAGTTCCCCCGGGGAGGGGAACACTGAAGCTTTCTTT

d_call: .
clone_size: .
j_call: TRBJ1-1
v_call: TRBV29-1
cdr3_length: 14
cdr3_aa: CSVEDREGNTEAFF
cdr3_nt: TGCAGCGTTGAAGATCGGGAGGGGAACACTGAAGCTTTCTTT

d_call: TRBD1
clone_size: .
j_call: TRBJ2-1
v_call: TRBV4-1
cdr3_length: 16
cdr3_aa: CASSQSTGGGYNEQFF
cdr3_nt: TGCGCCAGCAGCCAATCGACAGGGGGCGGCTACAATGAGCAGTTCTTC

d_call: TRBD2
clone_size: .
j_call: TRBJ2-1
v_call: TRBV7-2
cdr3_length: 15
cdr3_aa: CASSTSGTVYNEQFF
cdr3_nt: TGTGCCAGCAGCACTAGCGGGACGGTCTACAATGAGCAGTTCTTC

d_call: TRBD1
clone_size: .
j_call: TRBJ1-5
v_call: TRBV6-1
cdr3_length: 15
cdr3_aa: CASSDYGQGDQPQHF
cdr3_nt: TGTGCCAGCAGTGACTACGGACAGGGGGATCAGCCCCAGCATTTT

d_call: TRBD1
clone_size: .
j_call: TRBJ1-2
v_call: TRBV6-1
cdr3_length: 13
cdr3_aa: CASRGDRGRGYTF
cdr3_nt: TGTGCCAGCAGAGGGGACAGGGGTCGTGGCTACACCTTC

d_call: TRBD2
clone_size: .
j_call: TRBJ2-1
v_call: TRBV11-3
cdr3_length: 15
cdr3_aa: CASSPGLAGANEQFF
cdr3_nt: TGTGCCAGCAGCCCCGGACTAGCGGGAGCTAATGAGCAGTTCTTC

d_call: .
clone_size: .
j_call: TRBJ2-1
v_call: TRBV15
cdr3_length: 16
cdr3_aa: CATSRVGGWVGNEQFF
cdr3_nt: TGTGCCACCAGCAGAGTTGGAGGGTGGGTGGGCAATGAGCAGTTCTTC

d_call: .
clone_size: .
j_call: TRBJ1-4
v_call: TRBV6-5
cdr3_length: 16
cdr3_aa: CASSYSSGGNNEKLFF
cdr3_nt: TGTGCCAGCAGTTACTCGAGCGGGGGGAATAATGAAAAACTGTTTTTT

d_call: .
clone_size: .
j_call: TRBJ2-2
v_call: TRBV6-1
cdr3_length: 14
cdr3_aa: CASSRQTNTGELFF
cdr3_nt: TGTGCCAGCAGCCGACAGACCAACACCGGGGAGCTGTTTTTT

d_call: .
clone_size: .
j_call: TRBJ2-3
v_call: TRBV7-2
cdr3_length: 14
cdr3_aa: CASSLARGTDTQYF
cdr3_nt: TGTGCCAGCAGCTTAGCTAGAGGCACAGATACGCAGTATTTT

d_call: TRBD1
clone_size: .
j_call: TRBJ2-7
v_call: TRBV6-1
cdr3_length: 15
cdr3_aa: CASSLGQGPSYEQYF
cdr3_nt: TGTGCCAGCAGCCTGGGACAGGGACCTTCCTACGAGCAGTACTTC

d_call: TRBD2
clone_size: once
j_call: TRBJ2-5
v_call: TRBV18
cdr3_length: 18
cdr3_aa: CASSPMIMTSGGQETQYF
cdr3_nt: TGTGCCAGCTCACCGATGATCATGACTAGCGGGGGCCAAGAGACCCAGTACTTC

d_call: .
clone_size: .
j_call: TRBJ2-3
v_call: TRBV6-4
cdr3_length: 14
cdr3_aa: CASTEAGPTDTQYF
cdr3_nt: TGTGCCAGCACGGAGGCGGGACCCACAGATACGCAGTATTTT

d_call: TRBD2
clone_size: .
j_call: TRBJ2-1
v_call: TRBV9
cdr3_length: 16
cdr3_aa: CASSVGGGTSPKEQFF
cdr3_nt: TGTGCCAGCAGCGTAGGGGGGGGGACTAGCCCGAAGGAGCAGTTCTTC

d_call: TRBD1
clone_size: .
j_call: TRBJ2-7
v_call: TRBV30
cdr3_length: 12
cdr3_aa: CACSGQNYEQYF
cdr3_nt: TGTGCCTGTTCGGGACAGAACTACGAGCAGTACTTC

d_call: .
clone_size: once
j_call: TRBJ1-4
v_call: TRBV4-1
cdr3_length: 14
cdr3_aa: CASSQPGLNEKLFF
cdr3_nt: TGCGCCAGCAGCCAGCCAGGCCTTAATGAAAAACTGTTTTTT

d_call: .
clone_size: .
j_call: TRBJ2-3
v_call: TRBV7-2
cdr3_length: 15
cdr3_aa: CASRTSGGSTDTQYF
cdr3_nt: TGTGCCAGCAGAACCTCCGGGGGTAGCACAGATACGCAGTATTTT

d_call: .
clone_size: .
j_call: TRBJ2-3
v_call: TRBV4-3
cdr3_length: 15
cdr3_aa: CASSHRTGGTDTQYF
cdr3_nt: TGCGCCAGCAGCCACCGGACTGGAGGGACAGATACGCAGTATTTT

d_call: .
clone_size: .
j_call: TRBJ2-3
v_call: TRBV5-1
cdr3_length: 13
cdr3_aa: CASSPYTTDTQYF
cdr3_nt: TGCGCCAGCAGCCCTTACACGACAGATACGCAGTATTTT

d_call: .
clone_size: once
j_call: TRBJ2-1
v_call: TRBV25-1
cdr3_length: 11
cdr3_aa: CASSDNNEQFF
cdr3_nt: TGTGCCAGCAGTGACAACAATGAGCAGTTCTTC

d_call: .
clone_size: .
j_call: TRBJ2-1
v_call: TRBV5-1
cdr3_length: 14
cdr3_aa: CASSLASSYNEQFF
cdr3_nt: TGCGCCAGCAGCTTGGCCAGCTCCTACAATGAGCAGTTCTTC

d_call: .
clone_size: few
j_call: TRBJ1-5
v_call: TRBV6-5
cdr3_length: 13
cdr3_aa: CASSSTRSTAQHF
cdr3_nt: TGTGCCAGCAGTTCTACTCGAAGCACGGCCCAGCATTTT

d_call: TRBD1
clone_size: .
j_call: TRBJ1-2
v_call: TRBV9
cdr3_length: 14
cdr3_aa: CASSTGQAMEGYTF
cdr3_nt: TGTGCCAGCAGCACGGGACAGGCGATGGAGGGCTACACCTTC

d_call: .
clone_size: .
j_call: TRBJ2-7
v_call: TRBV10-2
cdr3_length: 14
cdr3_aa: CASSETGYAHEQYF
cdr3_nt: TGCGCCAGCAGTGAGACCGGGTACGCCCACGAGCAGTACTTC

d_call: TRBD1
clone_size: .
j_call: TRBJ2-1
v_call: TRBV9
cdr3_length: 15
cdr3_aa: CASSVGTVGGNEQFF
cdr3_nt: TGTGCCAGCAGCGTTGGGACAGTGGGTGGCAATGAGCAGTTCTTC

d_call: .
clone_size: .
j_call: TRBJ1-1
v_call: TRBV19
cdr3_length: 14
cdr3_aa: CASSTGTANTEAFF
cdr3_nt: TGTGCCAGTAGTACGGGAACAGCGAACACTGAAGCTTTCTTT

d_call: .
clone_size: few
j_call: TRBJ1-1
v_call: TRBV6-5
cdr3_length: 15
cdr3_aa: CASSYRTDVNTEAFF
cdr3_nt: TGTGCCAGCAGTTACAGGACAGACGTGAACACTGAAGCTTTCTTT

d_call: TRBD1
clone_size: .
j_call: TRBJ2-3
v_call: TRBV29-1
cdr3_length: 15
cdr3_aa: CSVEDLGGQADTQYF
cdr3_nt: TGCAGCGTTGAAGATCTAGGGGGCCAGGCAGATACGCAGTATTTT

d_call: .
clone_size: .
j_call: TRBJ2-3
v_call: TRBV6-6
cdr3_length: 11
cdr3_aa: CASTSRDTQYF
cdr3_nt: TGTGCCAGCACGAGCAGGGATACGCAGTATTTT

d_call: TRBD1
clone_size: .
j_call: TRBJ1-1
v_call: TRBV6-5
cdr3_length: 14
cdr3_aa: CASTFTGGRRKAFF
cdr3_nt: TGTGCCAGCACCTTTACAGGGGGCAGGCGTAAGGCTTTCTTT

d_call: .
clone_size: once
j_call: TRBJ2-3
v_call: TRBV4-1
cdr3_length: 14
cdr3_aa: CASSQEDREGTQYF
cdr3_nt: TGCGCCAGCAGCCAAGAGGATAGAGAGGGTACGCAGTATTTT